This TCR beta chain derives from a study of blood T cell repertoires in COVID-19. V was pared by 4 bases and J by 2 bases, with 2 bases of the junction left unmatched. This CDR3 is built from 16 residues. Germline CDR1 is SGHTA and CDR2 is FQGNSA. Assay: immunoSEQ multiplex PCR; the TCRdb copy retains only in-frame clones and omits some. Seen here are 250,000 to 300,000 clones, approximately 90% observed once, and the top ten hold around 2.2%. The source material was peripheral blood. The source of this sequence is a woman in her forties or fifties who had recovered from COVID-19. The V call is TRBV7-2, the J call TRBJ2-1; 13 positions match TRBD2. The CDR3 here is CASSSTSGRAYNEQFF. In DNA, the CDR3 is TGTGCCAGCAGCTCCACTAGCGGGAGGGCCTACAATGAGCAGTTCTTC.